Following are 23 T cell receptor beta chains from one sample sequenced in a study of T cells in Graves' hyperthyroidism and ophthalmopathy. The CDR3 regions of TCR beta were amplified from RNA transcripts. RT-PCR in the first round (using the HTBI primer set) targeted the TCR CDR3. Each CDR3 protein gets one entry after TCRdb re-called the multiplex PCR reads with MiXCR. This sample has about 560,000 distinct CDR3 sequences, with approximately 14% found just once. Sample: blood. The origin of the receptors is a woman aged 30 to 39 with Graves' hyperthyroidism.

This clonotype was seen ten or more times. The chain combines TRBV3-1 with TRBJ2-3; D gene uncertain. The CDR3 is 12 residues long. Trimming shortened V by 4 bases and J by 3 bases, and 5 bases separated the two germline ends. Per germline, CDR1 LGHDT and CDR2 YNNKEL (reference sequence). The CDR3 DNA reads TGTGCCAGCAGCCCTGAGACAGATACGCAGTATTTT. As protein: CASSPETDTQYF.

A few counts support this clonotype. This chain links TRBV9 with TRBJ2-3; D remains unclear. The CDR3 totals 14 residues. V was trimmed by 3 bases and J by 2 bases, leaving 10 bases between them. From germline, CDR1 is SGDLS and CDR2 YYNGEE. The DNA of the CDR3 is TGTGCCAGCAGCGATCAAAGATCCACAGATACGCAGTATTTT. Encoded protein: CASSDQRSTDTQYF.

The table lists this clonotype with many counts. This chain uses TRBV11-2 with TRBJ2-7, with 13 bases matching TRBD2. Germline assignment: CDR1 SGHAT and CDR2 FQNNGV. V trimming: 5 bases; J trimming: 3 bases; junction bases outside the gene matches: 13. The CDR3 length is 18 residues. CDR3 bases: TGTGCCAGCAGCAACGGACTAGCGGGAGCCCAAAGGAGCTACGAGCAGTACTTC. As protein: CASSNGLAGAQRSYEQYF.

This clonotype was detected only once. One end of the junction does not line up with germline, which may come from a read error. CDR3 sequence (DNA): TGTGCCAGCAGCTTATTTGAAAGCGGGAGGCCCTCGATACACTTC. Translated: CASSLFESGRPSIHF. The J gene is TRBJ2-5, the V gene TRBV7-3; the match to TRBD2 covers 9 bases. This CDR3 spans 15 amino acids. Germline CDR1 and CDR2: SGHTA and FQGTGA.

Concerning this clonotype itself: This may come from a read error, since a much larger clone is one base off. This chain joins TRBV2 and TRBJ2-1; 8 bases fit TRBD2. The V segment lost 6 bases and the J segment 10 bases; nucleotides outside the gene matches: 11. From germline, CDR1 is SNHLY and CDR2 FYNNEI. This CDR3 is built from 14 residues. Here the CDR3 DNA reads TGTGCCAGCAGGCCAGCGGGAGTTAGGGGAGAGCAGTTCTTC. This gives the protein CASRPAGVRGEQFF.

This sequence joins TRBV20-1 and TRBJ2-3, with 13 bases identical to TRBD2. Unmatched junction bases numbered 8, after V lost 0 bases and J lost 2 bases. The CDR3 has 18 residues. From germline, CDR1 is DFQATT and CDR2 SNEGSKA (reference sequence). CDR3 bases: TGCAGTGCTAGAGATTTCGGGACTAGCGGGATGCCCACAGATACGCAGTATTTT. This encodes CSARDFGTSGMPTDTQYF.

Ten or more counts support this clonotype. CDR3 sequence reads: CASSSPSNTEAFF. In DNA, the CDR3 is TGTGCCAGCAGCTCTCCAAGCAACACTGAAGCTTTCTTT. This chain links TRBV11-2 with TRBJ1-1; D gene unclear. The CDR3 has 13 amino acids. Per germline, CDR1 SGHAT and CDR2 FQNNGV. The V end lost 4 bases, the J end lost 2 bases, and 8 bases lay between the germline ends.

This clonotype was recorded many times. As DNA, the CDR3 is TGCGCCAGCAGCCAAGATCGACAGGGAGGAGGGGAAGCTTTCTTT. The encoded protein is CASSQDRQGGGEAFF. This chain connects TRBV4-3 to TRBJ1-1, with 7 nucleotides matching TRBD1. Per the germline V gene, CDR1 is LGHNA and CDR2 is YSLEER. The CDR3 is made up of 15 amino acids. Trimming took 0 bases from V and 8 from J; bases not matched to a gene: 9.

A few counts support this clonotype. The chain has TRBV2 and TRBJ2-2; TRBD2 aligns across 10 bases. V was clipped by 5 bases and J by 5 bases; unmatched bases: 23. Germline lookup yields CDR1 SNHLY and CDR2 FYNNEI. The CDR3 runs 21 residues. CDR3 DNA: TGTGCCAGCAGTCTCTTCGGGGGAGGACTAGCGGTTGACGGAGGAACCGGGGAGCTGTTTTTT. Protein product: CASSLFGGGLAVDGGTGELFF.

CDR3: CSASWGGETQYF. The CDR3 region has the DNA TGCAGTGCTAGTTGGGGGGGCGAGACCCAGTACTTC. The chain has TRBV20-1 and TRBJ2-5; D possibly corresponds to TRBD2 (7 bases). There are 12 residues in the CDR3. V was shortened by 3 bases and J by 5 bases, with 10 bases between the two germline ends. Germline V gives CDR1 DFQATT, CDR2 SNEGSKA (reference sequence).

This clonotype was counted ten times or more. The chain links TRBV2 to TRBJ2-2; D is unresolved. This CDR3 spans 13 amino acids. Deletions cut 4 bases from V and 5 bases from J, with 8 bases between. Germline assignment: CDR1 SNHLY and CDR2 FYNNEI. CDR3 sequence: CASSVSVTGELFF. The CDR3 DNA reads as TGTGCCAGCAGTGTTAGTGTTACCGGGGAGCTGTTTTTT.

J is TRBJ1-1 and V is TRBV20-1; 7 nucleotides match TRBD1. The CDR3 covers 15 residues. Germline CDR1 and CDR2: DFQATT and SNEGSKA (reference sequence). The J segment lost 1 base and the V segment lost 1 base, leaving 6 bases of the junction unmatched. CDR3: CSARVEDRRNTEAFF. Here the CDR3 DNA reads TGCAGTGCTAGAGTGGAGGACAGGAGGAACACTGAAGCTTTCTTT.

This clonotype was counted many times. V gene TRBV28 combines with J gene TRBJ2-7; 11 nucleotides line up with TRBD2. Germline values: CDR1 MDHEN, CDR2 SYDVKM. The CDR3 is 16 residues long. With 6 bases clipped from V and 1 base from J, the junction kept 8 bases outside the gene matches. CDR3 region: CASSPRTSGLSYEQYF. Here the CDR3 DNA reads TGTGCCAGCAGCCCCAGGACTAGCGGGTTATCCTACGAGCAGTACTTC.

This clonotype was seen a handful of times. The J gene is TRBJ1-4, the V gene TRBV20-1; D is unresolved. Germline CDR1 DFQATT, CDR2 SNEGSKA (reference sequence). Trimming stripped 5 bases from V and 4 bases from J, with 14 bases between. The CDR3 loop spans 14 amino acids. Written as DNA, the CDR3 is TGCAGTGCTGCGGGTGTGGGCAGTAATGAAAAACTGTTTTTT. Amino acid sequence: CSAAGVGSNEKLFF.

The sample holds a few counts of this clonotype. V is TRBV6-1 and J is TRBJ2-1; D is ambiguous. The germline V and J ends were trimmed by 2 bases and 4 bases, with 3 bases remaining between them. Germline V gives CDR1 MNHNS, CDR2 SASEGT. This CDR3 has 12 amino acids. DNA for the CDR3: TGTGCCAGCAGTGAACCTTACAATGAGCAGTTCTTC. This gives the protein CASSEPYNEQFF.

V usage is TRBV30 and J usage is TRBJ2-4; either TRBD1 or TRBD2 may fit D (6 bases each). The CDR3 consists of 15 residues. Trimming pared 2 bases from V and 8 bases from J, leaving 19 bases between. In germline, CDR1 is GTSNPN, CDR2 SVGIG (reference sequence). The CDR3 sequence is CAWSTPLGGRDIQYF. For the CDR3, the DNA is TGTGCCTGGAGTACTCCCCTGGGGGGCAGAGACATTCAGTACTTC.

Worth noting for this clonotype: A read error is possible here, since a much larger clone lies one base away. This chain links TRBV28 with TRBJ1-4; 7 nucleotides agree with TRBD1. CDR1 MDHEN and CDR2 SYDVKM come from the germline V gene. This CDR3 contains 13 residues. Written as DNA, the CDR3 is TGTGCCGGCAGTACAAGGGGGCGGGAAAAACTGTTTTTT. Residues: CAGSTRGREKLFF.

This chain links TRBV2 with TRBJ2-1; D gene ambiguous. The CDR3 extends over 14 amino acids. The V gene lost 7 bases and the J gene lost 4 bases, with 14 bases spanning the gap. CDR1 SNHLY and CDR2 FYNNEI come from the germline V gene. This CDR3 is CASKSRIGYNEQFF. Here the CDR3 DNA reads TGTGCCAGCAAATCTAGAATAGGGTACAATGAGCAGTTCTTC.

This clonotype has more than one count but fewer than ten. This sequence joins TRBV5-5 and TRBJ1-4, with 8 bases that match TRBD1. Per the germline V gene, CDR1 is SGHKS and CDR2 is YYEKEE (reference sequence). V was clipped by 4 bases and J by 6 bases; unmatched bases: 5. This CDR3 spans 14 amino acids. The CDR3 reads CASSGRGLDEKLFF. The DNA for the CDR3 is TGTGCCAGCAGCGGCAGGGGGCTCGATGAAAAACTGTTTTTT.

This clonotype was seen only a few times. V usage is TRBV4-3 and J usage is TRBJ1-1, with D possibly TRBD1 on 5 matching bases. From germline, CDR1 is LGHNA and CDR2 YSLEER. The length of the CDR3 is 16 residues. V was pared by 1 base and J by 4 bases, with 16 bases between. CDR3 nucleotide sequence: TGCGCCAGCAGCCAAGGTTATGGAGGGAGGGGCACTGAAGCTTTCTTT. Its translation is CASSQGYGGRGTEAFF.

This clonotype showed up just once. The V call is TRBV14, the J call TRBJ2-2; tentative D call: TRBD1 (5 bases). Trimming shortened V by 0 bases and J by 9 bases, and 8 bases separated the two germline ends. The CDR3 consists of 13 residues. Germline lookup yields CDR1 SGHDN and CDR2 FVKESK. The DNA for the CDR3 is TGTGCCAGCAGCCAAGAGATGGGGCGGGAGCTGTTTTTT. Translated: CASSQEMGRELFF.

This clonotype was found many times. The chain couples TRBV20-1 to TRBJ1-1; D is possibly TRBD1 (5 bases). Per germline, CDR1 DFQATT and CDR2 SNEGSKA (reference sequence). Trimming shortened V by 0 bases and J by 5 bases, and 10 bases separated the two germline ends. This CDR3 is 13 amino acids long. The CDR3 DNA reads TGCAGTGCTAGAGACAGGGTGAGGACTGAAGCTTTCTTT. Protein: CSARDRVRTEAFF.

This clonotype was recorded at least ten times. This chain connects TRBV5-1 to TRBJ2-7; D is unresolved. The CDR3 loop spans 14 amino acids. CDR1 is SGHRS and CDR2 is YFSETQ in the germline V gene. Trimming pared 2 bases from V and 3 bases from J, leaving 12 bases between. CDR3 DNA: TGCGCCAGCAGCTTCGGGCGGTTTAGCTACGAGCAGTACTTC. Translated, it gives CASSFGRFSYEQYF.